Listed here are 7 T cell receptor beta chains from one sample, sequenced in a study of blood T cell repertoires in COVID-19. Using immunoSEQ multiplex PCR, the repertoire was profiled, and TCRdb retains in-frame clones only, with some absent. The table records about 100,000 clones, around 88% of them present only once. The sample was peripheral blood. These receptors came from a human donor in a cohort sampled during active COVID-19.

This clone has just one count. The chain joins TRBV28 to TRBJ2-1; unclear D gene. Trimming stripped 4 bases from V and 5 bases from J, with 15 bases between. There are 15 residues in the CDR3. Looked up from germline, CDR1 is MDHEN and CDR2 is SYDVKM. In DNA, the CDR3 is TGTGCCAGCAGTTATCCTGGGCTCGTCAACAATGAGCAGTTCTTC. Translated, it gives CASSYPGLVNNEQFF.

A few counts support this clone. The chain has TRBV30 and TRBJ2-1; D perhaps matches TRBD2 (6 bases). This CDR3 has 12 amino acids. CDR1 GTSNPN and CDR2 SVGIG come from the germline V gene (reference sequence). The V gene lost 2 bases and the J gene lost 8 bases, with 10 bases spanning the gap. CDR3 DNA: TGTGCCTGGAGTCGGAGGGGCGATGAGCAGTTCTTC. This encodes CAWSRRGDEQFF.

This chain joins TRBV7-2 and TRBJ2-1; D is undetermined. The CDR3 runs to 12 residues. Germline lookup yields CDR1 SGHTA and CDR2 FQGNSA. The V and J ends lost 8 bases and 7 bases respectively, with 12 bases between them. For the CDR3, the DNA is TGTGCCAGCGGCCTTTATCTTAATGAGCAGTTCTTC. It yields the protein CASGLYLNEQFF.

The chain couples TRBV19 to TRBJ1-3, with 7 nucleotides matching TRBD1. This CDR3 has 17 residues. From germline, CDR1 is LNHDA and CDR2 SQIVND (reference sequence). V was clipped by 8 bases and J by 0 bases; unmatched bases: 13. The CDR3 sequence: CASGDLTRGSSGNTIYF. The CDR3 DNA sequence: TGTGCCAGTGGGGACCTCACCAGGGGGAGCTCTGGAAACACCATATATTTT.

CDR3 loop: CASSFVVGQGGYEQYF. In DNA, the CDR3 is TGTGCCAGCAGCTTCGTGGTAGGACAGGGTGGGTACGAGCAGTACTTC. J is TRBJ2-7 and V is TRBV7-9, with 8 bases that match TRBD1. V shed 3 bases and J 4 bases; nucleotides not matched to a gene: 11. This CDR3 has 16 amino acids. Germline-derived CDR1 and CDR2 are SEHNR and FQNEAQ (reference sequence).

The genes are TRBV7-9 and TRBJ2-1, with 7 positions matching TRBD2. The CDR3 length is 15 residues. Trimming removed 1 base from V and 9 bases from J; junction bases left unmatched: 9. The germline gives CDR1 SEHNR, CDR2 FQNEAQ (reference sequence). The CDR3 is CASSLDGGRIGEQFF. For the CDR3, the DNA is TGTGCCAGCAGCTTAGACGGCGGGAGAATTGGTGAGCAGTTCTTC.

V is TRBV11-1 and J is TRBJ2-3; D unclear. This CDR3 comprises 15 residues. Germline V gene sequence: CDR1 SGHAT, CDR2 FQDESV (reference sequence). V shed 5 bases and J shed 3 bases, with 15 bases lying between them. The CDR3 DNA reads as TGTGCCAGCAGCCCTACTATAGGTAGAACAGATACGCAGTATTTT. This encodes CASSPTIGRTDTQYF.